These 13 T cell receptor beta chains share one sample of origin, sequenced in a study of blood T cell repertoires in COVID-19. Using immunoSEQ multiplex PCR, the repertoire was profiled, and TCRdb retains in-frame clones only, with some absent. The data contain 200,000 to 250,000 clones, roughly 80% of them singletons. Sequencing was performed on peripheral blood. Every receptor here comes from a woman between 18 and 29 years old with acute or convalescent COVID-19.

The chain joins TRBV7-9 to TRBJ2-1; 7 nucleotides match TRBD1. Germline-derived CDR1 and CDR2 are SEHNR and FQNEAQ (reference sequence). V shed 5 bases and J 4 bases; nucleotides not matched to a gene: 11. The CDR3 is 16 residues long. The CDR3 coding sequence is TGTGCCAGCAGCGAACCGGGACAGTCCCTTTACAATGAGCAGTTCTTC. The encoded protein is CASSEPGQSLYNEQFF. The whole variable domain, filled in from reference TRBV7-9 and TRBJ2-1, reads DTGVSQNPRHKITKRGQNVTFRCDPISEHNRLYWYRQTLGQGPEFLTYFQNEAQLEKSRLLSDRFSAERPKGSFSTLEIQRTEQGDSAMYLCASSEPGQSLYNEQFFGPGTRLTVL.

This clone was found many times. The DNA for the CDR3 is TGTGCCAGCAGCCTCGGATTAGGGCAGGAGGGCGGGGAGCTGTTTTTT. Its protein product is CASSLGLGQEGGELFF. The J gene is TRBJ2-2, the V gene TRBV5-6, with D possibly TRBD2 on 6 matching bases. CDR3 size: 16 residues. The germline V gene encodes CDR1 SGHDT and CDR2 YYEEEE. Trimming took 4 bases from V and 7 from J, leaving 20 bases between them.

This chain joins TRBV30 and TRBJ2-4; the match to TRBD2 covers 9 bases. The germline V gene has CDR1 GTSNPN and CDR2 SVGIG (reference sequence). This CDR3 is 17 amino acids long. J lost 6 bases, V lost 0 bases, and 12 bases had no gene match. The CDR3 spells CAWSVQAGGPGRNIQYF. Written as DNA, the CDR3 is TGTGCCTGGAGTGTACAGGCGGGAGGGCCTGGGAGAAACATTCAGTACTTC.

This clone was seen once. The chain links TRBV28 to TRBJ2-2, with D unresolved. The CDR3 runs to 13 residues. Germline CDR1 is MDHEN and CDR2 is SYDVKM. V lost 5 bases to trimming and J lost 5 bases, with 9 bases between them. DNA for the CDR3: TGTGCCAGCAGTCGAACAGCTACCGGGGAGCTGTTTTTT. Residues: CASSRTATGELFF.

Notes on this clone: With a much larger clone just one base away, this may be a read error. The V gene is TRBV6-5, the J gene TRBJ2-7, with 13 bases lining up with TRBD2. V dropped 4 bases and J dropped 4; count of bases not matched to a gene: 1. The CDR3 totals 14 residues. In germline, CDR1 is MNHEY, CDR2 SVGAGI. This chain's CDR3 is CASSWTSGSYEQYF. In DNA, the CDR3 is TGTGCCAGCAGTTGGACTAGCGGGAGTTACGAGCAGTACTTC.

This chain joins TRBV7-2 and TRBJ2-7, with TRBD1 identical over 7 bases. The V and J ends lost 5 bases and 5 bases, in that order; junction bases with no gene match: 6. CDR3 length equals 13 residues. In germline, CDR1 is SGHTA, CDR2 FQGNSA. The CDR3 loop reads CASSDRVKNEQYF. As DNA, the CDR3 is TGTGCCAGCAGCGACAGGGTTAAGAACGAGCAGTACTTC.

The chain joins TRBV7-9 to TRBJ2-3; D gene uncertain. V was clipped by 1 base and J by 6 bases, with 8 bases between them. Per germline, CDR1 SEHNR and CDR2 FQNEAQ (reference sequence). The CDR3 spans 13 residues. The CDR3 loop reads CASSLVPADTQYF. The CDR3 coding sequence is TGTGCCAGCAGCTTAGTTCCCGCGGATACGCAGTATTTT.

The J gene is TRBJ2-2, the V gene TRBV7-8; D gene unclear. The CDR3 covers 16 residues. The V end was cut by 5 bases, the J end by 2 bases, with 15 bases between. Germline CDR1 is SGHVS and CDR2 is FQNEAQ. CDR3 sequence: CASSRRTDPNTGELFF. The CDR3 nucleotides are TGTGCCAGCAGCCGGCGCACAGACCCTAACACCGGGGAGCTGTTTTTT.

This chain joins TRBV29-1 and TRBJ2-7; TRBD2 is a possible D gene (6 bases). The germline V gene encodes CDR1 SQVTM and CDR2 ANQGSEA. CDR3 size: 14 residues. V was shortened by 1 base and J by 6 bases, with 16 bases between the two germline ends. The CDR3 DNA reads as TGCAGCGTTGAAGGGGAGCTAGCGCCGGCCGAGCAGTACTTC. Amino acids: CSVEGELAPAEQYF.

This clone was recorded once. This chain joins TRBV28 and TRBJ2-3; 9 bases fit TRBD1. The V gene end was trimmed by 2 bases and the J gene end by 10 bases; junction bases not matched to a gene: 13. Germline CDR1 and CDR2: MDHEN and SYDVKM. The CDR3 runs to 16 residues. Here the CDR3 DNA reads TGTGCCAGCAGTTTAGCCGGGACAGGGACTCCGAACGCGCAGTATTTT. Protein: CASSLAGTGTPNAQYF.

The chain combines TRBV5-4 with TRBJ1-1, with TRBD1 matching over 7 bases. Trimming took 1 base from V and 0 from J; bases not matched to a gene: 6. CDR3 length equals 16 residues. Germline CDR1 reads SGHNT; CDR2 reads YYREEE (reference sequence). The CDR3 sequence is CASSLWDSVVNTEAFF. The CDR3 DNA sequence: TGTGCCAGCAGCTTGTGGGACAGCGTTGTGAACACTGAAGCTTTCTTT.

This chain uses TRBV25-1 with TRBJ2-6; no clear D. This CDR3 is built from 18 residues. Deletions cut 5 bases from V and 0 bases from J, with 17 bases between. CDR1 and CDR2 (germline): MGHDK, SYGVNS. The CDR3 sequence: CASSKSVETDSGANVLTF. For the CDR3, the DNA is TGTGCCAGCAGTAAGTCGGTGGAGACCGACTCTGGGGCCAACGTCCTGACTTTC.

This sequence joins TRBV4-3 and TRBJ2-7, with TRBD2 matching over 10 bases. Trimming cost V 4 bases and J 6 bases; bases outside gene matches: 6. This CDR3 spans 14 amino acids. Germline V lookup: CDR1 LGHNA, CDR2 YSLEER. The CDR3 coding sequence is TGCGCCAGCAGCCGTTCGGGACTAGCGACCGAGCAGTACTTC. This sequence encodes CASSRSGLATEQYF.